This T cell receptor (beta chain) was profiled in a study of CD8 T cells in Susac syndrome. Germline V gene data show CDR1 as SQVTM and CDR2 as ANQGSEA. The CDR3 length is 13 residues. The germline V and J ends were trimmed by 6 bases and 0 bases, with 12 bases remaining between them. The authors reverse transcribed roughly 0.45 to 1 ug RNA with random hexamers. It was immunoSEQ multiplex PCR that amplified TCR beta CDR3 across 54 Vbeta and 13 Jbeta. TCRdb reprocessed the immunoSEQ multiplex PCR reads via MiXCR and lists one record per CDR3 protein. The table shows 210,000 or so distinct CDR3 sequences, with approximately 90% occurring only once.

The sample was CD8+ T cells from PBMCs. The J gene is TRBJ2-7, the V gene TRBV29-1; no clear D gene. The source of this sequence is a human donor with multiple sclerosis. CDR3 in amino acids: CSVLTLPSYEQYF. Written as DNA, the CDR3 is TGCAGCGTGCTGACGTTACCCTCCTACGAGCAGTACTTC.